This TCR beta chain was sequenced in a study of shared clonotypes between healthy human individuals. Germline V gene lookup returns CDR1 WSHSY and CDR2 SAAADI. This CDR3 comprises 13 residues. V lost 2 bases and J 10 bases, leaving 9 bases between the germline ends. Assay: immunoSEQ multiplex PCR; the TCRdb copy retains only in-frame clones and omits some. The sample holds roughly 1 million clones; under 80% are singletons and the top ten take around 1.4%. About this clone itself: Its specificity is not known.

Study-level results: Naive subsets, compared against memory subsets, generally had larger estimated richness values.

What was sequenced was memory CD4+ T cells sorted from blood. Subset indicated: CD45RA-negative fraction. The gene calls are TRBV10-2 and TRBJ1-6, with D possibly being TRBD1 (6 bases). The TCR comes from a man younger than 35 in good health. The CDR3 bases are TGCGCCAGCAGTGAGCAGGGGCCGTCACCCCTCCACTTT. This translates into CASSEQGPSPLHF.